The TCR beta chain described here comes from a study of blood T cell repertoires in COVID-19. Looking at the study overall: The study drew acute and convalescent COVID-19 samples from the United States, Italy and Spain. PBMCs, B-cell-depleted T cells, or T cells were the source of the cDNA or gDNA that made up the material.

Source study methods: Reference gene primer amplification gave estimated nucleated cell counts. Profiled with immunoSEQ multiplex PCR; TCRdb holds only in-frame clones, not every one. From that table come the V and J calls and clone size; the DNA was used to work out D and trimming. Of 250,000 or so clones in the sample, roughly 86% were seen once. Between the trimmed V and J ends, which lost 2 bases and 6 bases, there was a span of 14 bases. Germline CDR1 and CDR2: LGHDT and YNNKEL (reference sequence). The CDR3 is 15 residues long. The sequenced sample consisted of peripheral blood. The origin of this receptor is a man aged 40-50 years with active or convalescent COVID-19. V usage is TRBV3-1 (or the pseudogene TRBV3-2) and J usage is TRBJ2-1; the D gene is possibly TRBD2 (5 bases). In DNA form, the CDR3 reads TGTGCCAGCAGCCAACTAGCTACGATAAGCAATGAGCAGTTCTTC. Its translation: CASSQLATISNEQFF.